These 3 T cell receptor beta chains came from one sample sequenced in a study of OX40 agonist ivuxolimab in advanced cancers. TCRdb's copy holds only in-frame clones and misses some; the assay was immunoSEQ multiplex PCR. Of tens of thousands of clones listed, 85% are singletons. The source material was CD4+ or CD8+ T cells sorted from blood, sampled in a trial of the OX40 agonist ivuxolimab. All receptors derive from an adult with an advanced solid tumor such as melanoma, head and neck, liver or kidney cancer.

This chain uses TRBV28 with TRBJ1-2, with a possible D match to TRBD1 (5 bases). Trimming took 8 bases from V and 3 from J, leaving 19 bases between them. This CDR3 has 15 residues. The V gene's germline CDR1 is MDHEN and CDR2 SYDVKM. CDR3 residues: CASSFGGAQYYGYTF. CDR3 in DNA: TGTGCCAGCTCCTTCGGAGGGGCGCAATACTATGGCTACACCTTC.

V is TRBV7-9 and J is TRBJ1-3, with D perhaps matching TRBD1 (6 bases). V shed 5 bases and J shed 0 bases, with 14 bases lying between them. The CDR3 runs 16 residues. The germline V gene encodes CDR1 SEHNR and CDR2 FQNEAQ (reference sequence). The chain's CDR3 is CASSLGAQSSGNTIYF. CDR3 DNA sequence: TGTGCCAGCAGCCTGGGGGCGCAATCCTCTGGAAACACCATATATTTT.

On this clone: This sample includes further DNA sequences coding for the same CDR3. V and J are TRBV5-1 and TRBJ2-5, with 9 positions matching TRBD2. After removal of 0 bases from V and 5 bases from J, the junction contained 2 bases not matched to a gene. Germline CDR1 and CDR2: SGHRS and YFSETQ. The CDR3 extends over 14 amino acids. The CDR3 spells CASSLGSGRETQYF. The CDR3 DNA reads TGCGCCAGCAGCTTGGGGAGCGGGAGGGAGACCCAGTACTTC.